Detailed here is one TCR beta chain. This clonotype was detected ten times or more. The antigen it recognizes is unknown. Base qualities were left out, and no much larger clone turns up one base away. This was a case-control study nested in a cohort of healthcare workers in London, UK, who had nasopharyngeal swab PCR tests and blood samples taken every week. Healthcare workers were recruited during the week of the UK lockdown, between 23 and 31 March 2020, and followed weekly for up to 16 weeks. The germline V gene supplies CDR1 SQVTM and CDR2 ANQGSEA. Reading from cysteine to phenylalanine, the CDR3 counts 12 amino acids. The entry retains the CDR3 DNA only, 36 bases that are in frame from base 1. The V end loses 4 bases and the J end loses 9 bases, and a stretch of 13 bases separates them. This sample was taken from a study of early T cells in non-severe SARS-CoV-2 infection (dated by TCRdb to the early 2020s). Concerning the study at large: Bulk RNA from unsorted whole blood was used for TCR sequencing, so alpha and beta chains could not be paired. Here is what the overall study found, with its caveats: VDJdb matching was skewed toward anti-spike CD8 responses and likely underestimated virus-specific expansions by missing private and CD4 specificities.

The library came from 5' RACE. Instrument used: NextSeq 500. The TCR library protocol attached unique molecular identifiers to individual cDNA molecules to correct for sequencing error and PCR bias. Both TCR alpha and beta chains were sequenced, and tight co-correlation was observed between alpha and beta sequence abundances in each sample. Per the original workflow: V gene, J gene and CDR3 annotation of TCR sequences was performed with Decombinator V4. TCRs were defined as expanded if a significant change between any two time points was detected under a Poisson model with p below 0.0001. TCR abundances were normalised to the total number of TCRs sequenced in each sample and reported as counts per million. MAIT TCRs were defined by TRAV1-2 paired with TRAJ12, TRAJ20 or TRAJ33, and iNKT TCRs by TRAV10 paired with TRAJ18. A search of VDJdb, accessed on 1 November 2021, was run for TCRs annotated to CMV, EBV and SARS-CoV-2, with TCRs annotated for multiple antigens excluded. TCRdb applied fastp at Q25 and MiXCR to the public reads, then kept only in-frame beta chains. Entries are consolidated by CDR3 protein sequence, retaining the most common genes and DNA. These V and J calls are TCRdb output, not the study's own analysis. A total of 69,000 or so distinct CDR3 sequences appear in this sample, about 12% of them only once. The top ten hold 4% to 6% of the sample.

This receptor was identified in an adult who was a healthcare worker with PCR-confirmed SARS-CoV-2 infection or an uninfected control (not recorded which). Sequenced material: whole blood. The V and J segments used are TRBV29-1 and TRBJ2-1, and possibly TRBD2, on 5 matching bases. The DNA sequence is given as TGCAGCGTTGGGCAAAGCCGGGGTGAGCAGTTCTTC. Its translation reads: CSVGQSRGEQFF.